Shown below are 12 T cell receptor beta chains from a single sample sequenced in a study of blood T cell repertoires in COVID-19 (dated by TCRdb to the early 2020s). To prepare the library, the immunoSEQ multiplex PCR assay was applied. In its TCRdb copy, this immuneACCESS table keeps in-frame sequences only and misses some clones. Where compared with another copy, unresolved V genes explain less than half of these, and the others have no known cause. This sample is represented by approximately 180,000 clones; roughly 86% of them were singletons. The top ten constitute 1.6% of the sample. The specimen was peripheral blood. These receptors all stem from a woman aged 45 to 65 with acute or convalescent COVID-19.

The V call is TRBV5-1, the J call TRBJ2-2; the D is unclear. CDR3 size: 15 residues. CDR1 is SGHRS and CDR2 is YFSETQ in the germline V gene. Trimming removed 1 base from V and 2 bases from J, with 9 bases in between. Here the CDR3 reads CASSLPQINTGELFF. The CDR3 nucleotides read TGCGCCAGCAGCTTGCCACAAATAAACACCGGGGAGCTGTTTTTT. Combining the CDR3 with reference TRBV5-1 and TRBJ2-2 gives the whole variable domain KAGVTQTPRYLIKTRGQQVTLSCSPISGHRSVSWYQQTPGQGLQFLFEYFSETQRNKGNFPGRFSGRQFSNSRSEMNVSTLELGDSALYLCASSLPQINTGELFFGEGSRLTVL.

This chain joins TRBV4-3 and TRBJ1-4, with 9 nucleotides matching TRBD1. This CDR3 contains 15 residues. Per germline, CDR1 LGHNA and CDR2 YSLEER. Trimming cost V 2 bases and J 7 bases; bases outside gene matches: 5. The CDR3 sequence: CASSQWDRVVEKLFF. CDR3 in DNA: TGCGCCAGCAGCCAATGGGACAGGGTGGTTGAAAAACTGTTTTTT.

V usage is TRBV9 and J usage is TRBJ2-5; possible D gene TRBD1, 7 bases. The V end was cut by 4 bases, the J end by 5 bases, with 21 bases between. The CDR3 consists of 16 residues. Germline V CDR1 and CDR2: SGDLS, YYNGEE. CDR3 DNA: TGTGCCAGCAGCTTCTCCCCGAGACAGGGAGGTGAGACCCAGTACTTC. Translating gives CASSFSPRQGGETQYF.

This clone was counted between two and nine times. Here the CDR3 DNA reads TGCGCCAGTCCTAGCGGGAGACGGTACGAGCAGTACTTC. This translates into CASPSGRRYEQYF. The chain couples TRBV10-1 to TRBJ2-7; 10 nucleotides agree with TRBD2. The CDR3 contains 13 residues. V lost 9 bases, J lost 4 bases, and 6 bases stayed unmatched. Germline V lookup: CDR1 WNHNN, CDR2 SYGVQD (reference sequence).

The V and J genes are TRBV10-3 and TRBJ1-2; D is possibly TRBD1 (5 bases). The germline V gene has CDR1 ENHRY and CDR2 SYGVKD. The CDR3 consists of 13 residues. Trimming shortened V by 3 bases and J by 3 bases, and 8 bases separated the two germline ends. DNA of the CDR3: TGTGCCATCAGTGATAAGGGGTACTATGGCTACACCTTC. This gives the protein CAISDKGYYGYTF.

This clone came up a few times. The V call is TRBV27, the J call TRBJ1-5, with a possible D match to TRBD1 (5 bases). Germline V gene lookup returns CDR1 MNHEY and CDR2 SMNVEV (reference sequence). Deletions cut 5 bases from V and 6 bases from J, with 20 bases between. The CDR3 spans 16 residues. The CDR3 protein is CASSPSGGGVSQPQHF. Here the CDR3 DNA reads TGTGCCAGCAGTCCTAGTGGGGGAGGTGTCAGTCAGCCCCAGCATTTT.

The chain employs TRBV5-6 and TRBJ1-6; 9 bases match TRBD1. The V gene end was trimmed by 4 bases and the J gene end by 8 bases; junction bases not matched to a gene: 7. The CDR3 has 15 amino acids. Germline V gene data show CDR1 as SGHDT and CDR2 as YYEEEE. The CDR3 coding sequence is TGTGCCAGCAGCCCTCGTGGACAGGGGTATTCACCCCTCCACTTT. Translating it yields CASSPRGQGYSPLHF.

V and J are TRBV6-1 and TRBJ2-1, with D possibly being TRBD1 (6 bases). Between the trimmed V and J ends, which lost 1 base and 4 bases, there was a span of 11 bases. This CDR3 comprises 15 residues. Germline CDR1 is MNHNS and CDR2 is SASEGT. The CDR3 loop is CASSEGTASYNEQFF. In DNA, the CDR3 is TGTGCCAGCAGTGAAGGGACAGCCAGTTACAATGAGCAGTTCTTC.

The J gene is TRBJ1-5, the V gene TRBV2; D unclear. V lost 8 bases and J 6 bases, leaving 11 bases between the germline ends. Germline CDR1 and CDR2: SNHLY and FYNNEI. This CDR3 has 12 amino acids. CDR3 nucleotides: TGTGCCAGCGGGCGGGGTGCTCAGCCCCAGCATTTT. Protein product: CASGRGAQPQHF.

The chain carries TRBV5-1 and TRBJ2-5, with 8 bases aligning to TRBD1. CDR1 SGHRS and CDR2 YFSETQ come from the germline V gene. The CDR3 is made up of 15 amino acids. V was pared by 3 bases and J by 5 bases, with 9 bases of the junction left unmatched. This CDR3 is CASSSPRGQGETQYF. The CDR3 region has the DNA TGCGCCAGCAGCTCCCCTCGAGGACAGGGCGAGACCCAGTACTTC.

The chain couples TRBV10-3 to TRBJ1-6; 7 bases are shared with TRBD1. Germline values: CDR1 ENHRY, CDR2 SYGVKD. This CDR3 has 15 residues. Trimming took 4 bases from V and 6 from J; bases not matched to a gene: 6. Here the CDR3 DNA reads TGTGCCATCAGTGTTGATGGGACAGCTAATTCACCCCTCCACTTT. Translating it yields CAISVDGTANSPLHF.

This chain connects TRBV12-5 to TRBJ1-1; 12 bases are a match to TRBD1. The V gene end was trimmed by 0 bases and the J gene end by 6 bases; junction bases not matched to a gene: 11. The CDR3 sequence is 18 residues long. Germline V gene data show CDR1 as LGHNT and CDR2 as FRNRAP. The CDR3 here is CASGLVGGTGGQGAEAFF. The DNA of the CDR3 is TGTGCTAGTGGTTTGGTAGGAGGGACAGGGGGCCAGGGGGCTGAAGCTTTCTTT.